Below, 13 T cell receptor beta chains from the same sample are listed, as sequenced in a study of blood T cell repertoires in COVID-19. The method was immunoSEQ multiplex PCR; TCRdb's version includes in-frame clones alone and lacks a portion of them. The table lists about 200,000 clones, 81% of them singletons. The sequenced sample consisted of peripheral blood. The receptors originated from an elderly woman with acute or convalescent COVID-19.

The chain is built from TRBV19 and TRBJ1-2, with D unclear. The CDR3 is 13 amino acids. The V gene's germline CDR1 is LNHDA and CDR2 SQIVND (reference sequence). V was clipped by 3 bases and J by 4 bases, with 9 bases between them. CDR3 sequence: CASSMRAAYGYTF. CDR3 DNA: TGTGCCAGTAGTATGAGGGCAGCCTATGGCTACACCTTC.

This clone was detected only once. The J gene is TRBJ2-1, the V gene TRBV24-1; 11 bases map to TRBD1. The CDR3 loop spans 16 amino acids. Losses at the gene ends were 1 base for V and 7 bases for J; bases not matched to a gene: 5. The germline V gene has CDR1 KGHDR and CDR2 SFDVKD. The chain's CDR3 is CATSDLDGTGGNEQFF. The CDR3 bases are TGTGCCACCAGTGATTTAGACGGGACAGGGGGAAATGAGCAGTTCTTC.

The rearrangement links TRBV12-3 or TRBV12-4 to TRBJ1-6; no definite D call. The V and J ends lost 6 bases and 9 bases respectively, with 9 bases between them. CDR3 size: 12 residues. CDR3 DNA: TGTGCCAGCAGCCCTGCGATTTCACCCCTCCACTTT. Translation gives CASSPAISPLHF.

The chain joins TRBV19 to TRBJ2-1; TRBD2 matches at 7 bases. Trimming at V came to 4 bases and at J to 3 bases, leaving 12 bases not matched to a gene. The CDR3 length is 17 residues. Per germline, CDR1 LNHDA and CDR2 SQIVND (reference sequence). Here the CDR3 reads CASSKGLAESNYNEQFF. The DNA of the CDR3 is TGTGCCAGTAGTAAGGGGCTAGCGGAATCTAACTACAATGAGCAGTTCTTC.

J is TRBJ2-5 and V is TRBV4-1, with 11 bases fitting TRBD2. CDR1 and CDR2 from the germline V gene are MGHRA and YSYEKL. The CDR3 loop spans 16 amino acids. J was trimmed by 4 bases and V by 0 bases; bases with no gene match: 4. The CDR3 loop is CASSQDFLAGGETQYF. The CDR3 DNA sequence: TGCGCCAGCAGCCAAGATTTCCTAGCGGGGGGAGAGACCCAGTACTTC.

This chain connects TRBV5-6 to TRBJ2-7; D not certain. The CDR3 is made up of 15 amino acids. CDR1 is SGHDT and CDR2 is YYEEEE in the germline V gene. Trimming removed 1 base from V and 1 base from J, with 12 bases in between. Here the CDR3 reads CASSLTPGLSYEQYF. CDR3 DNA: TGTGCCAGCAGCTTGACTCCAGGATTATCCTACGAGCAGTACTTC.

The chain is built from TRBV4-2 and TRBJ1-5; D might be TRBD1 (5 bases). V was pared by 4 bases and J by 4 bases, with 11 bases between. Germline lookup yields CDR1 LGHNA and CDR2 YNFKEQ. The CDR3 spans 14 residues. This chain's CDR3 is CASSPDTQNQPQHF. DNA of the CDR3: TGTGCCAGCAGCCCGGACACGCAGAATCAGCCCCAGCATTTT.

This clone turned up a few times. The V call is TRBV27, the J call TRBJ1-1, with TRBD1 identical over 8 bases. V dropped 6 bases and J dropped 6; count of bases not matched to a gene: 12. Germline V gives CDR1 MNHEY, CDR2 SMNVEV (reference sequence). CDR3 size: 15 residues. The CDR3 protein is CASRLLLRGRAEAFF. The CDR3 DNA follows: TGTGCCAGCAGACTTTTGCTCAGGGGGCGAGCTGAAGCTTTCTTT.

This clone was recorded once. The chain joins TRBV5-6 to TRBJ1-1; 7 bases map to TRBD1. The CDR3 has 15 amino acids. Germline values: CDR1 SGHDT, CDR2 YYEEEE. V lost 5 bases, J lost 1 base, and 8 bases stayed unmatched. CDR3 in amino acids: CASRAQTGWNTEAFF. As DNA, the CDR3 is TGTGCCAGCAGAGCTCAGACAGGGTGGAACACTGAAGCTTTCTTT.

The chain couples TRBV7-9 to TRBJ1-1, with 7 bases aligning to TRBD1. This CDR3 contains 15 residues. Germline V gene data show CDR1 as SEHNR and CDR2 as FQNEAQ (reference sequence). The V segment lost 5 bases and the J segment 4 bases; nucleotides outside the gene matches: 10. The CDR3 nucleotides read TGTGCCAGCAGCCCGCTTACAGGGGTCGGCACTGAAGCTTTCTTT. Protein: CASSPLTGVGTEAFF.

The chain links TRBV29-1 to TRBJ2-7, with D possibly TRBD2 on 6 matching bases. The CDR3 covers 13 residues. Germline CDR1 is SQVTM and CDR2 is ANQGSEA. The V and J ends lost 5 bases and 6 bases respectively, with 17 bases between them. For the CDR3, the DNA is TGCAGCGTTTTTCTCAGGGCGGGACGCGAGCAGTACTTC. Translation gives CSVFLRAGREQYF.

The chain couples TRBV19 to TRBJ2-5; 7 bases match TRBD2. Germline V gene lookup returns CDR1 LNHDA and CDR2 SQIVND (reference sequence). The CDR3 has 14 amino acids. Germline trimming cut 7 bases from V and 0 bases from J; bases unmatched to any gene: 5. CDR3 nucleotide sequence: TGTGCCAGTACAAAGAGCGGGAACCAAGAGACCCAGTACTTC. Translation: CASTKSGNQETQYF.

The V call is TRBV5-1, the J call TRBJ2-2; D might be TRBD1 (6 bases). Per the germline V gene, CDR1 is SGHRS and CDR2 is YFSETQ. CDR3 length equals 15 residues. Trimming cost V 0 bases and J 5 bases, with 11 bases left between them. The CDR3 protein is CASSLDRVETGELFF. DNA of the CDR3: TGCGCCAGCAGCTTGGACAGGGTGGAGACCGGGGAGCTGTTTTTT.